A single sample gave rise to the 2 T cell receptor beta chains below, sequenced in a study of long-term antiretroviral therapy in people with HIV. The assay, immunoSEQ v3.0, was run at survey level. Generated by immunoSEQ multiplex PCR, the TCRdb table keeps only in-frame clones and is missing some. This sample carries some 40,000 clones, about 94% of them seen once, and the ten largest clones take approximately 2.2%. Material: unsorted PBMCs, obtained approximately 9.5 years after starting antiretroviral therapy. Receptor source: a man aged 25-40 years with HIV.

The V and J genes are TRBV29-1 and TRBJ2-2; 10 nucleotides align to TRBD2. The CDR3 length is 16 residues. Germline assignment: CDR1 SQVTM and CDR2 ANQGSEA. The junction had 9 bases not matched to a gene; V was cut back by 4 bases and J by 4 bases. The DNA for the CDR3 is TGCAGCGTTGTGCCCAGCGGGGGGGCCCCCACCGGGGAGCTGTTTTTT. Translated: CSVVPSGGAPTGELFF.

This chain uses TRBV5-5 with TRBJ1-6, with a weak D call TRBD1 (6 bases). V was clipped by 0 bases and J by 1 base, with 11 bases between them. The CDR3 covers 17 residues. CDR1 is SGHKS and CDR2 is YYEKEE in the germline V gene (reference sequence). The CDR3: CASSLDGGASYNSPLHF. The CDR3, as DNA: TGTGCCAGCAGCTTGGACGGGGGGGCGTCCTATAATTCACCCCTCCACTTT.